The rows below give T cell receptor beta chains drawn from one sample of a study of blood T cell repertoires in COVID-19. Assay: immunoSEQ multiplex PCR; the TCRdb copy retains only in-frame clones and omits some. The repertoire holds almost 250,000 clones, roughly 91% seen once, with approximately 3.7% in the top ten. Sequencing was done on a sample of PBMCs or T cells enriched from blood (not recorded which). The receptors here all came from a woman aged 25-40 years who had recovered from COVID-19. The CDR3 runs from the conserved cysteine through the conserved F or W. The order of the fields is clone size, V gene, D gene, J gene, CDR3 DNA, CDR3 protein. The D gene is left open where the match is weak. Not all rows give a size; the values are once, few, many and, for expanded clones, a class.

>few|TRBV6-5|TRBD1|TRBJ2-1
TGTGCCAGCAGTAGACGTGGACAGGGGAATGAGCAGTTCTTC
CASSRRGQGNEQFF
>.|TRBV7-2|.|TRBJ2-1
TGTGCCAGCAGCTTAGACCGACAGTCCTACAATGAGCAGTTCTTC
CASSLDRQSYNEQFF
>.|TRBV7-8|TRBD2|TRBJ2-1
TGTGCCAGCAGCCGGCGACTAGCGGGAGGCAATGAGCAGTTCTTC
CASSRRLAGGNEQFF
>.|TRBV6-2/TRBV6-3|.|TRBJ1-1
TGTGCCAGCAGTTACGTACTCTCAGGGGAAGCTTTCTTT
CASSYVLSGEAFF
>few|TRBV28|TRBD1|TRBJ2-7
TGTGCCAGCAGTGGTAGGACAGGCGGACTCTACGAGCAGTACTTC
CASSGRTGGLYEQYF
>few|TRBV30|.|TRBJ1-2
TGTGCCTGGAAAACTTTTCGGGTAGATGGCTACACCTTC
CAWKTFRVDGYTF
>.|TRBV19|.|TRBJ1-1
TGTGCCAGTAGTCAAAGGCGGGGCAGGTTGGAGGGGCACACTGAAGCTTTCTTT
CASSQRRGRLEGHTEAFF
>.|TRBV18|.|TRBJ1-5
TGTGCCAGCTCACCAGACGAAGACACGTACCAGCATTTT
CASSPDEDTYQHF
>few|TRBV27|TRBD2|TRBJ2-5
TGTGCCAGCAGTTTGGGAGCGGGAGGGTTGGAGACCCAGTACTTC
CASSLGAGGLETQYF
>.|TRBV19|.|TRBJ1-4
TGTGCCAGTAGACCCCATCGAGACGCTTCCAGAGGAAAACTGTTTTTT
CASRPHRDASRGKLFF
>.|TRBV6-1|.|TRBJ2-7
TGTGCCAGCAGTTTAACCAGGGGCGGTGCCAACGAGCAGTACTTC
CASSLTRGGANEQYF
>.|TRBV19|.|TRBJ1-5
TGTGCCAGTAGTATATCGGCGACTGGACAACCCCAGCATTTT
CASSISATGQPQHF
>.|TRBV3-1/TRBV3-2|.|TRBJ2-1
TGTGCCAGCAGCCAAGCGTCTAGCGCCGATGAGCAGTTCTTC
CASSQASSADEQFF
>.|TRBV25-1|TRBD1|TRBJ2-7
TGTGCCAGCAGTGAACCCGGGACAGGGGGCTCCTACGAGCAGTACTTC
CASSEPGTGGSYEQYF
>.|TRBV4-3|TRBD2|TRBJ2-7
TGCGCCAGCAGCCAAGAAGTGGATAGGGCGTCACTAGCGGGAGATACCTACGAGCAGTACTTC
CASSQEVDRASLAGDTYEQYF
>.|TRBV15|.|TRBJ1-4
TGTGCCACCAGCAGCTACCGAAACAGGGATAGGGCAACTAATGAAAAACTGTTTTTT
CATSSYRNRDRATNEKLFF
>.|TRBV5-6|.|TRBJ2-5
TGTGCCAGCAGGTGGGCCCAAGAGACCCAGTACTTC
CASRWAQETQYF
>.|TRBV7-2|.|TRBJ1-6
TGTGCCAGCAGCCCGAGTAACTCCTATAATTCACCCCTCCACTTT
CASSPSNSYNSPLHF
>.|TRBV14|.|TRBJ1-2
TGTGCCAGCAGCCAACATAGACAAAACTATGGCTACACCTTC
CASSQHRQNYGYTF
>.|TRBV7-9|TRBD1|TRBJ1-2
TGTGCCAGCAGCTTAGTTTCGACAGGGATGGGCTACACCTTC
CASSLVSTGMGYTF
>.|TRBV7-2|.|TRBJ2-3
TGTGCCAGCAGCTTGACAGGTCAGAGCACAGATACGCAGTATTTT
CASSLTGQSTDTQYF
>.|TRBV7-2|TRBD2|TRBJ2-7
TGTGCCAGCAGCCACGGGACTAGCTTTGTTTACGAGCAGTACTTC
CASSHGTSFVYEQYF
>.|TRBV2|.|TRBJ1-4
TGTGCCAGCAGTGGCCGGGACTCACGGGGAGAAAAACTGTTTTTT
CASSGRDSRGEKLFF
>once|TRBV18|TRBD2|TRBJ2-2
TGTGCCAGCTCACCACTAATGGCGAGACTAGCGATGAACACCGGGGAGCTGTTTTTT
CASSPLMARLAMNTGELFF
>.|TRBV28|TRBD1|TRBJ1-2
TGTGCCAGCAGTTTAACTGACAGGGGTTTTGGCTACACCTTC
CASSLTDRGFGYTF
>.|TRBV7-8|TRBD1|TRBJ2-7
TGTGCCAGCAGCCCCCGGGACAGGGTTCACGAGCAGTACTTC
CASSPRDRVHEQYF
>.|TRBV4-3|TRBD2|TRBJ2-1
TGCGCCAGCAGCCCGAAGATAGCGGGAGTTGCGACACCGAACTACAATGAGCAGTTCTTC
CASSPKIAGVATPNYNEQFF
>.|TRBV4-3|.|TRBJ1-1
TGCGCCAGCAGCCAAGATCAGGGAACTGAAGCTTTCTTT
CASSQDQGTEAFF
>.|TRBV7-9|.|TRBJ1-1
TGTGCCAGCAGCCTCGCAGGTGAATTTGAAGCTTTCTTT
CASSLAGEFEAFF
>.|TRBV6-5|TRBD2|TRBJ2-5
TGTGCCAGCAGTTTGAGCGGGATCCAAGAGACCCAGTACTTC
CASSLSGIQETQYF
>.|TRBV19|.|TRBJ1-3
TGTGCCAGTAGTATAGGCGCTGGAAACACCATATATTTT
CASSIGAGNTIYF
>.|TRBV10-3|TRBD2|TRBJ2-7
TGTGCCATCAGTAGGACTAGCGGGGGGGAGCAGTACTTC
CAISRTSGGEQYF
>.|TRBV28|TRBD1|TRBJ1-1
TGTGCCAGCAGGGGACAGGGGATGAACACTGAAGCTTTCTTT
CASRGQGMNTEAFF
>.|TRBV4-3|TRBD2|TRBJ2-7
TGCGCCAGCAGCCAAGATATAAACGGACTAGCGGGATACGAGCAGTACTTC
CASSQDINGLAGYEQYF
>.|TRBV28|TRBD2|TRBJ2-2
TGTGCCAGTACTATAGCGGGACGAACGAACACCGGGGAGCTGTTTTTT
CASTIAGRTNTGELFF
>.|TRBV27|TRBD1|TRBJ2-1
TGTGCCAGCACCCTATTACAGGGGAATGAGCAGTTCTTC
CASTLLQGNEQFF
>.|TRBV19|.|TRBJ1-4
TGTGCCAGTAGTATAGTTCAGGGGTGGAATGAAAAACTGTTTTTT
CASSIVQGWNEKLFF
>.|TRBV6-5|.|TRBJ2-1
TGTGCCAGCAGTTTTATCGGGGATCGTCAGTTCTTC
CASSFIGDRQFF
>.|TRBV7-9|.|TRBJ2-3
TGTGCCAGCAGCTTTACCGGAGTAGCAGATACGCAGTATTTT
CASSFTGVADTQYF
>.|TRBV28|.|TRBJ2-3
TGTGCCAGCAATAGGGGGGATACGCAGTATTTT
CASNRGDTQYF
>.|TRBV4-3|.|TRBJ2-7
TGCGCCAGCAGCCAAGGGCCAGGGCGCTACGAGCAGTACTTC
CASSQGPGRYEQYF
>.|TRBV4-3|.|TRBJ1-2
TGCGCCAGCAGCCTGCGCGGGGGGGATGGCTACACCTTC
CASSLRGGDGYTF
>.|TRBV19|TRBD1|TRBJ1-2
TGTGCCAGTAGTGGCTCCCGGACAGGGAACTATGGCTACACCTTC
CASSGSRTGNYGYTF
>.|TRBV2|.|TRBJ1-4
TGTGCCAGCAGTGAAGCAGGACAGCCCCCCGTTGAAAAACTGTTTTTT
CASSEAGQPPVEKLFF
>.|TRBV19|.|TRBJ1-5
TGTGCCAGTACGCGGGACTCCAATCAGCCCCAGCATTTT
CASTRDSNQPQHF
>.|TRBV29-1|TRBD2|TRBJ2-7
TGCAGCGGGCTGCCGAGCGGGAGTGACGAGCAGTACTTC
CSGLPSGSDEQYF
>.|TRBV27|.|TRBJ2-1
TGTGCCAGCAGTACCCCTACTCACAATGAGCAGTTCTTC
CASSTPTHNEQFF